The rows below give T cell receptor beta chains drawn from one sample of a study of vaccination effects on CD4 cells after COVID-19. For these receptors, no antigen is known. Libraries were prepared by immunoSEQ multiplex PCR; TCRdb keeps only in-frame clonotypes and omits some of them. The sample records tens of thousands of clones, around 76% being singletons. The sample in question was CD4+ T cells from PBMCs cultured with HCoV-OC43 spike peptides, obtained before COVID-19 vaccination. These receptors were taken from a human donor who received a COVID-19 vaccine. The CDR3 runs from the conserved cysteine through the conserved F or W. D genes are given only for firm matches. Some rows mark clone size as missing; the rest say once, few, many or name a class of expanded clone.

cdr3_aa: CATRARGSPLHF
cdr3_nt: TGTGCCACCAGGGCGCGGGGCTCACCCCTCCACTTT
j_call: TRBJ1-6
clone_size: few
d_call: .
v_call: TRBV24-1

cdr3_aa: CASSPQGQGVWETQYF
cdr3_nt: TGTGCCAGCAGCCCTCAGGGACAGGGGGTTTGGGAGACCCAGTACTTC
j_call: TRBJ2-5
clone_size: .
d_call: TRBD1
v_call: TRBV9

cdr3_aa: CATSRDIGATNEKLFF
cdr3_nt: TGTGCCACCAGCAGAGATATCGGTGCAACTAATGAAAAACTGTTTTTT
j_call: TRBJ1-4
clone_size: .
d_call: .
v_call: TRBV15

cdr3_aa: CASSLWRAGNQPQHF
cdr3_nt: TGTGCCAGCAGCTTATGGAGGGCTGGAAATCAGCCCCAGCATTTT
j_call: TRBJ1-5
clone_size: .
d_call: .
v_call: TRBV7-2

cdr3_aa: CASSDQGSGNTIYF
cdr3_nt: TGTGCCAGCAGCGACCAGGGAAGTGGAAACACCATATATTTT
j_call: TRBJ1-3
clone_size: once
d_call: .
v_call: TRBV28

cdr3_aa: CATSDPRVGNTGELFF
cdr3_nt: TGTGCCACCAGTGATCCACGGGTGGGGAACACCGGGGAGCTGTTTTTT
j_call: TRBJ2-2
clone_size: once
d_call: .
v_call: TRBV24-1

cdr3_aa: CSVYRVEGYTF
cdr3_nt: TGCAGCGTGTACAGGGTCGAGGGCTACACCTTC
j_call: TRBJ1-2
clone_size: .
d_call: .
v_call: TRBV29-1

cdr3_aa: CASSGQGAGEKLFF
cdr3_nt: TGTGCCAGCAGTGGTCAGGGGGCTGGCGAAAAACTGTTTTTT
j_call: TRBJ1-4
clone_size: .
d_call: TRBD1
v_call: TRBV2

cdr3_aa: CASSQGLDATGELFF
cdr3_nt: TGTGCCAGCAGCCAAGGGTTGGATGCTACCGGGGAGCTGTTTTTT
j_call: TRBJ2-2
clone_size: .
d_call: .
v_call: TRBV3-1/TRBV3-2

cdr3_aa: CASSQEGNSYNEQFF
cdr3_nt: TGCGCCAGCAGCCAGGAGGGTAACTCCTACAATGAGCAGTTCTTC
j_call: TRBJ2-1
clone_size: .
d_call: .
v_call: TRBV4-1

cdr3_aa: CASSPGTSVAGELFF
cdr3_nt: TGTGCCAGCAGCCCCGGGACTTCCGTGGCCGGGGAGCTGTTTTTT
j_call: TRBJ2-2
clone_size: .
d_call: .
v_call: TRBV9

cdr3_aa: CSAREETQYF
cdr3_nt: TGCAGCGCTAGGGAGGAGACCCAGTACTTC
j_call: TRBJ2-5
clone_size: few
d_call: .
v_call: TRBV29-1

cdr3_aa: CASSVPGQNEKLFF
cdr3_nt: TGTGCCAGCAGCGTTCCGGGACAGAATGAAAAACTGTTTTTT
j_call: TRBJ1-4
clone_size: .
d_call: TRBD1
v_call: TRBV9

cdr3_aa: CATSIRTSGLQETQYF
cdr3_nt: TGTGCCACATCGATCCGGACTAGCGGCCTCCAAGAGACCCAGTACTTC
j_call: TRBJ2-5
clone_size: once
d_call: TRBD2
v_call: TRBV24-1

cdr3_aa: CASGQINRDFPPADTQYF
cdr3_nt: TGTGCTAGTGGCCAGATCAACCGGGACTTCCCGCCTGCAGATACGCAGTATTTT
j_call: TRBJ2-3
clone_size: once
d_call: .
v_call: TRBV12-5

cdr3_aa: CASSLGQGRIDTQYF
cdr3_nt: TGTGCCAGCAGCTTAGGACAGGGTAGGATAGATACGCAGTATTTT
j_call: TRBJ2-3
clone_size: few
d_call: TRBD1
v_call: TRBV7-2

cdr3_aa: CASSQGQNGYTF
cdr3_nt: TGTGCCAGCAGCCAGGGACAGAATGGCTACACCTTC
j_call: TRBJ1-2
clone_size: once
d_call: TRBD1
v_call: TRBV13

cdr3_aa: CAWSGGGHQPQHF
cdr3_nt: TGTGCCTGGAGTGGGGGCGGACATCAGCCCCAGCATTTT
j_call: TRBJ1-5
clone_size: few
d_call: .
v_call: TRBV30

cdr3_aa: CASSDPKSDSSPRGGNQPQHF
cdr3_nt: TGTGCCAGCAGTGACCCGAAATCTGACAGTTCCCCTCGTGGGGGCAATCAGCCCCAGCATTTT
j_call: TRBJ1-5
clone_size: medium-sized
d_call: .
v_call: TRBV6-4

cdr3_aa: CAWRRDYNSPLHF
cdr3_nt: TGTGCCTGGAGGAGGGATTATAATTCACCCCTCCACTTT
j_call: TRBJ1-6
clone_size: few
d_call: .
v_call: TRBV30

cdr3_aa: CASSRRGPETQYF
cdr3_nt: TGTGCCAGCAGCCGGAGGGGGCCAGAGACCCAGTACTTC
j_call: TRBJ2-5
clone_size: .
d_call: .
v_call: TRBV11-1

cdr3_aa: CASSPNAQGAYGYTF
cdr3_nt: TGCGCCAGCAGCCCCAACGCCCAGGGCGCCTATGGCTACACCTTC
j_call: TRBJ1-2
clone_size: .
d_call: .
v_call: TRBV4-3

cdr3_aa: CASANRGTDTQYF
cdr3_nt: TGTGCCAGCGCGAACAGGGGCACAGATACGCAGTATTTT
j_call: TRBJ2-3
clone_size: .
d_call: .
v_call: TRBV7-3

cdr3_aa: CATSDPRTGGNTIYF
cdr3_nt: TGTGCCACCAGTGATCCCCGGACAGGTGGAAACACCATATATTTT
j_call: TRBJ1-3
clone_size: once
d_call: TRBD1
v_call: TRBV24-1

cdr3_aa: CASSSADQKLAFF
cdr3_nt: TGTGCCAGCAGTTCAGCCGACCAGAAACTGGCTTTCTTT
j_call: TRBJ1-1
clone_size: .
d_call: .
v_call: TRBV27

cdr3_aa: CASSLDAGNTEAFF
cdr3_nt: TGTGCCAGCAGCTTGGATGCAGGGAACACTGAAGCTTTCTTT
j_call: TRBJ1-1
clone_size: .
d_call: .
v_call: TRBV5-5

cdr3_aa: CASSPSALGEKLFF
cdr3_nt: TGCGCCAGCAGCCCATCGGCTCTGGGGGAAAAACTGTTTTTT
j_call: TRBJ1-4
clone_size: .
d_call: .
v_call: TRBV5-1

cdr3_aa: CASRRARAYGYTF
cdr3_nt: TGTGCCAGCAGAAGGGCCCGAGCCTATGGCTACACCTTC
j_call: TRBJ1-2
clone_size: .
d_call: .
v_call: TRBV12-3/TRBV12-4

cdr3_aa: CASSPGGAESGNTIYF
cdr3_nt: TGTGCCAGCAGCCCCGGGGGGGCCGAATCTGGAAACACCATATATTTT
j_call: TRBJ1-3
clone_size: few
d_call: .
v_call: TRBV9

cdr3_aa: CASSLDKVSGNTIYF
cdr3_nt: TGTGCCAGCAGCTTAGATAAGGTGTCGGGAAACACCATATATTTT
j_call: TRBJ1-3
clone_size: .
d_call: .
v_call: TRBV11-2

cdr3_aa: CASSWDRDGSPLHF
cdr3_nt: TGTGCCAGCAGCTGGGACAGGGACGGTTCACCCCTCCACTTT
j_call: TRBJ1-6
clone_size: .
d_call: TRBD1
v_call: TRBV5-6

cdr3_aa: CASSSLGQGKGQPQHF
cdr3_nt: TGTGCCAGCAGTTCCCTTGGACAGGGGAAAGGACAGCCCCAGCATTTT
j_call: TRBJ1-5
clone_size: .
d_call: TRBD1
v_call: TRBV6-2/TRBV6-3

cdr3_aa: CATSVSTVNTGELFF
cdr3_nt: TGTGCCACCAGTGTGTCGACAGTGAACACCGGGGAGCTGTTTTTT
j_call: TRBJ2-2
clone_size: .
d_call: .
v_call: TRBV24-1

cdr3_aa: CASSPGNPTDTQYF
cdr3_nt: TGTGCCAGCTCACCAGGCAATCCCACAGATACGCAGTATTTT
j_call: TRBJ2-3
clone_size: .
d_call: .
v_call: TRBV18

cdr3_aa: CASSQRGLRQEKLFF
cdr3_nt: TGCGCCAGCAGCCAAAGGGGTTTACGACAGGAAAAACTGTTTTTT
j_call: TRBJ1-4
clone_size: few
d_call: .
v_call: TRBV10-2

cdr3_aa: CASSPGQEYGYTF
cdr3_nt: TGTGCCAGCAGCCCCGGACAGGAGTATGGCTACACCTTC
j_call: TRBJ1-2
clone_size: .
d_call: TRBD1
v_call: TRBV7-8

cdr3_aa: CASSYGAGPRGDTQYF
cdr3_nt: TGTGCCAGCAGTTACGGGGCGGGGCCTCGGGGGGATACGCAGTATTTT
j_call: TRBJ2-3
clone_size: .
d_call: .
v_call: TRBV6-5